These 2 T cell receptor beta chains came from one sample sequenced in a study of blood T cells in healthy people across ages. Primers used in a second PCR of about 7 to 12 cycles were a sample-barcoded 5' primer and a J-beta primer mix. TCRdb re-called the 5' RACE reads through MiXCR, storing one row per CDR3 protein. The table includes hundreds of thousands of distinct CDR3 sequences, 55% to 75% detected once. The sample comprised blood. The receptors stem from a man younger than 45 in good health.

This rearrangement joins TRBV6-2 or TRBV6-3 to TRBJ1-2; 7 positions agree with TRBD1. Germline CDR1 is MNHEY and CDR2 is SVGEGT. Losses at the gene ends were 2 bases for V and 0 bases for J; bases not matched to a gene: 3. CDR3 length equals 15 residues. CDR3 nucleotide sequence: TGTGCCAGCAGTTACGCCGACAGGGCTAACTATGGCTACACCTTC. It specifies CASSYADRANYGYTF.

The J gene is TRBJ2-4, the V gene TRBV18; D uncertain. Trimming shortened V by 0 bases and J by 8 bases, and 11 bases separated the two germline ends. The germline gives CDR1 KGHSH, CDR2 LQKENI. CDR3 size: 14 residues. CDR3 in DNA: TGTGCCAGCTCACCACCGTCTAGGGATGACATTCAGTACTTC. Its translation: CASSPPSRDDIQYF.